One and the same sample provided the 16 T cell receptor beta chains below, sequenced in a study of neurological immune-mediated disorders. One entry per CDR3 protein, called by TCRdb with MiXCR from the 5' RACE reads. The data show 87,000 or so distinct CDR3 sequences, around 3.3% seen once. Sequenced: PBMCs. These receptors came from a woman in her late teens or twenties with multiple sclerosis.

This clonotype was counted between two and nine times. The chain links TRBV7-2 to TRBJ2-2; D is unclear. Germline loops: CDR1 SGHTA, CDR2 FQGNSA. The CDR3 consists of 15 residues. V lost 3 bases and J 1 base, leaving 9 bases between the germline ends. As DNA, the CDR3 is TGTGCCAGCAGCTTGAGCAGGTTGAACACCGGGGAGCTGTTTTTT. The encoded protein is CASSLSRLNTGELFF.

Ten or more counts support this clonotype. The CDR3 spells CASSFPNTEAFF. The CDR3 nucleotides are TGTGCCAGCAGCTTCCCCAACACTGAAGCTTTCTTT. This sequence joins TRBV7-9 and TRBJ1-1; D not certain. Germline CDR1 SEHNR, CDR2 FQNEAQ (reference sequence). This CDR3 has 12 residues. Trimming left V 3 bases short and J 2 bases short, with 4 bases between. Complete variable domain (other parts from reference TRBV7-9 and TRBJ1-1): DTGVSQNPRHKITKRGQNVTFRCDPISEHNRLYWYRQTLGQGPEFLTYFQNEAQLEKSRLLSDRFSAERPKGSFSTLEIQRTEQGDSAMYLCASSFPNTEAFFGQGTRLTVV.

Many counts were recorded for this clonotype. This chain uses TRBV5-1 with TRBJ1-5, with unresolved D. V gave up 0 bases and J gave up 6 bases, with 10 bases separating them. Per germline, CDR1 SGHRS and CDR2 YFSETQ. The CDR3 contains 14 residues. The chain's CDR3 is CASSLEGGGQPQHF. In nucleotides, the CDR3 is TGCGCCAGCAGCTTGGAAGGAGGAGGTCAGCCCCAGCATTTT.

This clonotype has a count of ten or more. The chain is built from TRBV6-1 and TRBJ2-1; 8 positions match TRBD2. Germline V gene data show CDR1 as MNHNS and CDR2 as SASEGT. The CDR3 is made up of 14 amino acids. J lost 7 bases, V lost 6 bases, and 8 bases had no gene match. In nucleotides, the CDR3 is TGTGCCAGCAGCGGGGGACTAGTTTATAATGAGCAGTTCTTC. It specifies CASSGGLVYNEQFF.

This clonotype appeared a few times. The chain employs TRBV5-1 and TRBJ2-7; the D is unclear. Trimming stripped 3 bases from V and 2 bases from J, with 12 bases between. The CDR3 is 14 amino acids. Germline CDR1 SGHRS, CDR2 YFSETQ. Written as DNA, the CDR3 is TGCGCCAGCAGCTCTCCGGGTGTGCCCTACGAGCAGTACTTC. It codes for CASSSPGVPYEQYF.

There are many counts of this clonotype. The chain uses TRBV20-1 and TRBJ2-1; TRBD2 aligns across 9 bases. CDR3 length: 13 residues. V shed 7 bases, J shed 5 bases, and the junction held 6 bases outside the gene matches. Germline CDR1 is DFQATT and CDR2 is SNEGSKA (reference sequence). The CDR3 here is CSVPSGNNNEQFF. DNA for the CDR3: TGCAGTGTCCCTAGCGGGAACAACAATGAGCAGTTCTTC.

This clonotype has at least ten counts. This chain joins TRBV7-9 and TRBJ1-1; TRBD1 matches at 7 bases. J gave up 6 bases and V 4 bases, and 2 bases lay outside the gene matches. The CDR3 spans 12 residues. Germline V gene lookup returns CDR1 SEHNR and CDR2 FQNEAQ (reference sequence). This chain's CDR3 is CASSSGTAEAFF. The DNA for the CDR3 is TGTGCCAGCAGCTCGGGGACAGCTGAAGCTTTCTTT.

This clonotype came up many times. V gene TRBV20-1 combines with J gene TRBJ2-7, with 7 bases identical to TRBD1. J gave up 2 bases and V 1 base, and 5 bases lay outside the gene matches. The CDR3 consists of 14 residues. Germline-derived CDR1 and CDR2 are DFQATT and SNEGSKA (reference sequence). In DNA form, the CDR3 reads TGCAGTGCTAGAGTAGGGGGCTCCCCCTACGAGCAGTACTTC. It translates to CSARVGGSPYEQYF.

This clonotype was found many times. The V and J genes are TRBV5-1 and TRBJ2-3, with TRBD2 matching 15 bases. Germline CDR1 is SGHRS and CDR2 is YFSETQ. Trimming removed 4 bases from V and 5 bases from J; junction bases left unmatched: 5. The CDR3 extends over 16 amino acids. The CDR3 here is CASSRGLAGGGDTQYF. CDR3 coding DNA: TGCGCCAGCAGCCGGGGACTAGCGGGGGGAGGAGATACGCAGTATTTT. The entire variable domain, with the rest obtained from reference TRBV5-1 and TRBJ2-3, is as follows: KAGVTQTPRYLIKTRGQQVTLSCSPISGHRSVSWYQQTPGQGLQFLFEYFSETQRNKGNFPGRFSGRQFSNSRSEMNVSTLELGDSALYLCASSRGLAGGGDTQYFGPGTRLTVL.

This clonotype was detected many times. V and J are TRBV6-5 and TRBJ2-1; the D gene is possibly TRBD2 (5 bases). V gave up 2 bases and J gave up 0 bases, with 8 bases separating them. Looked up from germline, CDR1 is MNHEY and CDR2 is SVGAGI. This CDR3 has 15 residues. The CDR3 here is CASSYRGISYNEQFF. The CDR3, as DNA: TGTGCCAGCAGTTACCGGGGTATCTCCTACAATGAGCAGTTCTTC.

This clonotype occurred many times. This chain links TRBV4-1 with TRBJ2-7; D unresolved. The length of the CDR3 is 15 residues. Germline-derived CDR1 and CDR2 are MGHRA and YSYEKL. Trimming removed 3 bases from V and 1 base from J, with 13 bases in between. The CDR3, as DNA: TGCGCCAGCAGCCACGACATTAAACTTTCCTACGAGCAGTACTTC. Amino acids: CASSHDIKLSYEQYF.

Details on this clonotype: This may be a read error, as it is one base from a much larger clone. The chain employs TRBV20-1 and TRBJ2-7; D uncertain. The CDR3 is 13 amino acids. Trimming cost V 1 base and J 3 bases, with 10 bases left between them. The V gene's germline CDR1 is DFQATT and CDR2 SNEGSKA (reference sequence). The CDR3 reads CSARVRAYYEQYF. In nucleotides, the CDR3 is TGCAGTGCTAGAGTAAGGGCATACTACGAGCAGTACTTC.

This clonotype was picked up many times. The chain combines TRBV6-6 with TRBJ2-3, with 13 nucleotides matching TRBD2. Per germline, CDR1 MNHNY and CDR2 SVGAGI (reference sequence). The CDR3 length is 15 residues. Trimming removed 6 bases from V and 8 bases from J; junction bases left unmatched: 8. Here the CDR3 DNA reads TGTGCCAGCAGCGAAACTAGCGGGGGGGCCGTTACGCAGTATTTT. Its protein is CASSETSGGAVTQYF.

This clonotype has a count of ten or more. Here the CDR3 reads CASSIRQTYGYTF. The DNA of the CDR3 is TGTGCCAGCAGCATCCGACAGACCTATGGCTACACCTTC. The chain uses TRBV7-2 and TRBJ1-2; a weak D match, TRBD1 (5 bases). The CDR3 runs 13 residues. V lost 5 bases, J lost 4 bases, and 11 bases lay in between. The V gene's germline CDR1 is SGHTA and CDR2 FQGNSA.

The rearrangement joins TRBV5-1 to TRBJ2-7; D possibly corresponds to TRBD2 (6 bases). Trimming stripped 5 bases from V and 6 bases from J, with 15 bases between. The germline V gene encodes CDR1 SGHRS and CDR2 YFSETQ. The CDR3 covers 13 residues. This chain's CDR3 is CASRLGGTGEQYF. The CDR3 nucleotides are TGCGCCAGCAGACTTGGAGGGACGGGCGAGCAGTACTTC.

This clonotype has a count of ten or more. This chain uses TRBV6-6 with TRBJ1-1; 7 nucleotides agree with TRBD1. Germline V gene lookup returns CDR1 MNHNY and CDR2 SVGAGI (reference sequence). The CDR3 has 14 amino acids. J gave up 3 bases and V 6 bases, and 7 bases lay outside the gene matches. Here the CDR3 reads CASSQEGADTEAFF. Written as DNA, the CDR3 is TGTGCCAGCAGCCAGGAGGGGGCCGACACTGAAGCTTTCTTT.